This T cell receptor beta chain was captured in a study of T cells in Graves' hyperthyroidism and ophthalmopathy. This clonotype was found a few times. The V and J ends lost 6 bases and 7 bases respectively, with 21 bases between them. Looked up from germline, CDR1 is DFQATT and CDR2 is SNEGSKA (reference sequence). The CDR3 has 14 amino acids. The patients, who ranged from 18 to 65 in age, presented with newly diagnosed hyperthyroidism lasting under 2 months. The TCR beta CDR3 regions underwent amplification using RNA transcripts as the source. Primed by the HTBI set, a first-round RT-PCR was run on the TCR CDR3. MiXCR, applied by TCRdb to the multiplex PCR reads, yields one record per CDR3 protein. The repertoire holds some 370,000 distinct CDR3 sequences, with about 17% as singletons.

The sequencing sample was made of blood. The TCR sequence derives from a woman in her twenties or thirties with Graves' hyperthyroidism that later progressed to Graves' ophthalmopathy. The V call is TRBV20-1, the J call TRBJ2-5, with TRBD2 as a possible D gene (6 bases). The DNA of the CDR3 is TGCAGTGCCGGGACTGACTTACTCTTTGGGACCCAGTACTTC. Translating it yields CSAGTDLLFGTQYF.